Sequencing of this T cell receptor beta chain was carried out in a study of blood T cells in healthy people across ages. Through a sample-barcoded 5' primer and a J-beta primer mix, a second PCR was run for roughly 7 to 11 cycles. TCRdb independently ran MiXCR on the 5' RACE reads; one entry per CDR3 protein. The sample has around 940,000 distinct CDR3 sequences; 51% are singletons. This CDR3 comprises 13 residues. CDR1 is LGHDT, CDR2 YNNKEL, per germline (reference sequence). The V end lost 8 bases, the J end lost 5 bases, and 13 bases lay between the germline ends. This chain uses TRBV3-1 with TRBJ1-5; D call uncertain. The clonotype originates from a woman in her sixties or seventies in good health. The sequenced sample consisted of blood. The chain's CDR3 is CASAVTDDQPQHF. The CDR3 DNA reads TGTGCCAGCGCCGTAACAGACGATCAGCCCCAGCATTTT.